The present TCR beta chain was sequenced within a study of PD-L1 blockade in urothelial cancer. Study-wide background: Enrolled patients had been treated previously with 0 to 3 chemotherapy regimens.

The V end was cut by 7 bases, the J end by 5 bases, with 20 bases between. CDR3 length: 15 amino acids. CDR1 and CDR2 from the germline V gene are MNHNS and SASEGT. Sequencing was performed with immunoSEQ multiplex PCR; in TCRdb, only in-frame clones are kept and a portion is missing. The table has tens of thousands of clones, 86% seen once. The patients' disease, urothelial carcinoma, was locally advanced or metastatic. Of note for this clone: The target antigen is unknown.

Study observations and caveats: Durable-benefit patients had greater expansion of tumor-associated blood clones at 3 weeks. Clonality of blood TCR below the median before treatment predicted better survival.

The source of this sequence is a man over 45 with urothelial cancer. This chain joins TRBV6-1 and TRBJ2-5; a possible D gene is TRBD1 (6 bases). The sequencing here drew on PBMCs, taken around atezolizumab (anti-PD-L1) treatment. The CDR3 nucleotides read TGTGCCAGCAATCTTGGGCAGGGGCTTAGCGAGACCCAGTACTTC. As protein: CASNLGQGLSETQYF.